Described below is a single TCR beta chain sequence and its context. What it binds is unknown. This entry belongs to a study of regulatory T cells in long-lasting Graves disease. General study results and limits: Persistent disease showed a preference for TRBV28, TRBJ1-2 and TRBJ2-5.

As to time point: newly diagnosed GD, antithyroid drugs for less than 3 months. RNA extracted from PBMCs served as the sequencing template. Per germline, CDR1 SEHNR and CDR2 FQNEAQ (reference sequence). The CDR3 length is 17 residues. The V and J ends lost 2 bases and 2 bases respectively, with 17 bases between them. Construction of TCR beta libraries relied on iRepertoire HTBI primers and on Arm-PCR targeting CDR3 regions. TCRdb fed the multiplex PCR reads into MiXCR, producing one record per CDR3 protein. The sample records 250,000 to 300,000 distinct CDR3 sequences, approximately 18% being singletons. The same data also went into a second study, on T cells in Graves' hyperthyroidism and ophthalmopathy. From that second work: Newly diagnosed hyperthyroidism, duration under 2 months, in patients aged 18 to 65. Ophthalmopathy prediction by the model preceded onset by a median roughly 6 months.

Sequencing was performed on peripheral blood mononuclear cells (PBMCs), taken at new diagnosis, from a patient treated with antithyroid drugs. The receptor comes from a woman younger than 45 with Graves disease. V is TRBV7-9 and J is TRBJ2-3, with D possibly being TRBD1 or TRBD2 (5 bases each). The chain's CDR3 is CASSLLGTLGDTDTQYF. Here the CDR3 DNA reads TGTGCCAGCAGCTTACTGGGGACCCTTGGCGACACAGATACGCAGTATTTT.